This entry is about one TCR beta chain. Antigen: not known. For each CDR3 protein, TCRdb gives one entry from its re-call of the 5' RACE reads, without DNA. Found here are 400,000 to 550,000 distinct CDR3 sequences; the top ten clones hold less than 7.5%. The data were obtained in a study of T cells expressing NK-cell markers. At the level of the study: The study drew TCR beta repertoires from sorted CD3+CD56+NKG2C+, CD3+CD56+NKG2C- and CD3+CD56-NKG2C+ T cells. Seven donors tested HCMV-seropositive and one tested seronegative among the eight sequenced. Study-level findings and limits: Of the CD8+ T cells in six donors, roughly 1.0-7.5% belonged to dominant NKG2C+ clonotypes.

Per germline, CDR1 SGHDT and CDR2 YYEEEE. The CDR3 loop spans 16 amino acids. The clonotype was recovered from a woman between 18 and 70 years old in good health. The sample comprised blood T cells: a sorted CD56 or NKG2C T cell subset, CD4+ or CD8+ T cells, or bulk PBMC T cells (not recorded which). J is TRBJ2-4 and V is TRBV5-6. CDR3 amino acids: CASSLESLGYKNIQYF.